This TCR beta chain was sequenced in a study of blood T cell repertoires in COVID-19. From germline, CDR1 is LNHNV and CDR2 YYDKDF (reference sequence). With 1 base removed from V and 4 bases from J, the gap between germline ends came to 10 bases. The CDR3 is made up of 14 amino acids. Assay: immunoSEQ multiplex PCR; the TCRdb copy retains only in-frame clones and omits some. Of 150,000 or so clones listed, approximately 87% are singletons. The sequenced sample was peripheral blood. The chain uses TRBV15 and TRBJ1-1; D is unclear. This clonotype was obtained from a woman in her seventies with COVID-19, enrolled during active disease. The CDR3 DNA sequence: TGTGCCACCAGCAGAGCCTACGAAGCCACTGAAGCTTTCTTT. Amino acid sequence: CATSRAYEATEAFF.